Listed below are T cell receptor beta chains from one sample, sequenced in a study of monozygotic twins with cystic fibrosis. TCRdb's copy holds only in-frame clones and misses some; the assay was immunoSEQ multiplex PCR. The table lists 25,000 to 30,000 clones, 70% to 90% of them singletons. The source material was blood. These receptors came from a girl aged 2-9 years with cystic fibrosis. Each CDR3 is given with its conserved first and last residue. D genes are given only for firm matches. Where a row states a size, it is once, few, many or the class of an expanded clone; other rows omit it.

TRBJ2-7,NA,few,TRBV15,TGTGCCACCAGCCCGACAGGCGCCTCCTACGAGCAGTACTTC,CATSPTGASYEQYF
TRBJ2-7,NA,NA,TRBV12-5,TGTGCTAGTGCCTCGGAATACGAGCAGTACTTC,CASASEYEQYF
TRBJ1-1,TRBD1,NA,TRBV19,TGTGCCAGTAGTATGGACAGGACTTTTTGGGCTTTCTTT,CASSMDRTFWAFF
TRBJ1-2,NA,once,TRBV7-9,TGTGCCAGCAGCGCAAACTTAGATAACTATGGCTACACCTTC,CASSANLDNYGYTF
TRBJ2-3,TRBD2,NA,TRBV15,TGTGCCACCAGCAGAGTCGCGGGAGCGGTCTCAGATACGCAGTATTTT,CATSRVAGAVSDTQYF
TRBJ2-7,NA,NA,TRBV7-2,TGTGCCAGCAGCCCACAGGGACTTCCCCCGCCTTACTTC,CASSPQGLPPPYF
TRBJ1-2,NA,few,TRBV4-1,TGCGCCAGCAGCCGACCGGAAGGGGGGCTCTATGGCTACACCTTC,CASSRPEGGLYGYTF
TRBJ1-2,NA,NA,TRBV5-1,TGCGCCAGCAGCTTGGACGGATACTATGGCTACACCTTC,CASSLDGYYGYTF
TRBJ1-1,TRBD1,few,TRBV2,TGTGCCAGCAGTGATATCATAGGAAGGGGACAGGAGAACACTGAAGCTTTCTTT,CASSDIIGRGQENTEAFF
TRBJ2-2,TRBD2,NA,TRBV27,TGTGCCAGCAGTTTTGGCGGGAGCCGCACCGGGGAGCTGTTTTTT,CASSFGGSRTGELFF